This TCR beta chain comes out of a study of shared clonotypes between healthy human individuals. General observations from the study: The donor pool, a small one, limited the genetic and exposure-history diversity represented.

Positively selected for CCR7, the CD45RO-negative cells used as naive CD8 cells excluded terminally differentiated effector memory CD45RA+ cells. Libraries were prepared by immunoSEQ multiplex PCR; TCRdb keeps only in-frame clonotypes and omits some of them. The sample holds some 1,900,000 clones, over 85% seen once. V shed 0 bases and J 7 bases; nucleotides not matched to a gene: 4. The CDR3 totals 14 residues. Germline CDR1 is SGHTA and CDR2 is FQGNSA. Comments on this clone: Its target is unknown.

The specimen sequenced was naive CD8+ T cells sorted from blood. The genes are TRBV7-2 and TRBJ2-7; 9 bases align to TRBD2. This sequence was found in a man between 18 and 35 years old in good health. The CDR3 sequence: CASSLAPLAGEQYF. CDR3 in DNA: TGTGCCAGCAGCTTAGCCCCTCTAGCGGGAGAGCAGTACTTC.